Many counts were recorded for the clone carrying this T cell receptor (beta chain). This sample is drawn from a study of T-cell reconstitution after alpha-beta-depleted transplantation in children. The TCRbeta library was prepared with unique molecular identifiers. TCRdb independently ran MiXCR on the PCR reads; one entry per CDR3 protein. The data contain about 120,000 distinct CDR3 sequences, more than 20% of them singletons. This CDR3 is built from 11 residues. Deletions cut 6 bases from V and 4 bases from J, with 5 bases between. V is TRBV12-3 or TRBV12-4 and J is TRBJ2-3; D is unclear. The sequences come from PBMCs, mostly from graft donor cells, collected 180 days after TCRalphabeta/CD19-depleted stem cell transplant. The clonotype was recovered from a male patient between 2 and 10 years old who had a stem cell transplant for chronic granulomatous disease, so the T cells may come from the graft donor. Here the CDR3 reads CASSRSDTQYF. The CDR3 bases are TGTGCCAGCAGCCGATCAGATACGCAGTATTTT.